Listed below are T cell receptor beta chains from one sample, sequenced in a study of cytomegalovirus exposure and HLA in healthy donors. Some clones are missing from TCRdb's copy, which holds only in-frame ones; the method was immunoSEQ multiplex PCR. Of under 100,000 clones listed, roughly 85% are singletons. The source material was PBMCs. The source of these receptors is a man aged 30-40 years in good health and CMV-seronegative. The CDR3 runs from the conserved cysteine through the conserved F or W. D genes are given only for firm matches. A clone size is listed for some rows: how often the clone was seen (once, few, many), or a class if it is expanded.

DNA: TGTGCCAGCAGTTGGGGCGGGGTCCTTAGGTCCAATGAGCAGTTCTTC; CDR3: CASSWGGVLRSNEQFF; V: TRBV28; D: -; size: -; J: TRBJ2-1
DNA: TGTGCCAGCAGCCAAGGGTTGTTGACAGGGGGCGGTCTATACACCTTC; CDR3: CASSQGLLTGGGLYTF; V: TRBV14; D: TRBD1; size: -; J: TRBJ1-2
DNA: TGCAGCGTTGAATCTGGAGCGAACACCGGGGAGCTGTTTTTT; CDR3: CSVESGANTGELFF; V: TRBV29-1; D: -; size: -; J: TRBJ2-2
DNA: TGTGCCAGCAGTCCGCTCCAGGGGTCCAATGAGCAGTTCTTC; CDR3: CASSPLQGSNEQFF; V: TRBV27; D: -; size: -; J: TRBJ2-1
DNA: TGTGCCAGCAGCCCGGACATCACTAATGAAAAACTGTTTTTT; CDR3: CASSPDITNEKLFF; V: TRBV7-9; D: -; size: -; J: TRBJ1-4
DNA: TGCAGCGTGGACTTCGGGGTCTACAGGGGGCAGTTCTTC; CDR3: CSVDFGVYRGQFF; V: TRBV29-1; D: TRBD1; size: -; J: TRBJ2-1
DNA: TGTGCCAGCAGCCTAAGTAACAATGAGCAGTTCTTC; CDR3: CASSLSNNEQFF; V: TRBV11-2; D: -; size: -; J: TRBJ2-1
DNA: TGTGCCAGCAGCGCAGGGTTGTCCTATAATTCACCCCTCCACTTT; CDR3: CASSAGLSYNSPLHF; V: TRBV9; D: -; size: -; J: TRBJ1-6
DNA: TGTGCCAGCAGCTTAGAAGAGGTGAACACTGAAGCTTTCTTT; CDR3: CASSLEEVNTEAFF; V: TRBV7-2; D: -; size: few; J: TRBJ1-1
DNA: TGTGCCAGCAGCTTAGGACAGGGGTCGGTCATCCAAGAGACCCAGTACTTC; CDR3: CASSLGQGSVIQETQYF; V: TRBV7-2; D: TRBD1; size: -; J: TRBJ2-5
DNA: TGTGCCAGCAGCGTAGACAGGTCCTACGAGCAGTACTTC; CDR3: CASSVDRSYEQYF; V: TRBV11-2; D: -; size: -; J: TRBJ2-7
DNA: TGCGCCAGCAGTTGGACAGGGGAAACTGAAGCTTTCTTT; CDR3: CASSWTGETEAFF; V: TRBV5-1; D: TRBD1; size: -; J: TRBJ1-1
DNA: TGTGCCAGCAGCTCGCCGGGAGAAGCTGACTACGAGCAGTACTTC; CDR3: CASSSPGEADYEQYF; V: TRBV5-6; D: -; size: -; J: TRBJ2-7
DNA: TGTGCCAGCACCCTCCGGGGGGGGTCCTACGAGCAGTACTTC; CDR3: CASTLRGGSYEQYF; V: TRBV6-6; D: TRBD2; size: -; J: TRBJ2-7
DNA: TGTGCCAGCAGGCGACTCGTGACTAGGGCAGGTGGAAACACCATATATTTT; CDR3: CASRRLVTRAGGNTIYF; V: TRBV7-2; D: -; size: -; J: TRBJ1-3
DNA: TGTGCCAGCAGCTTAGTGTCAGGGAGGGCGGCTGAAGCTTTCTTT; CDR3: CASSLVSGRAAEAFF; V: TRBV7-2; D: -; size: -; J: TRBJ1-1
DNA: TGTGCCAGCAGCTCGGACAGGAGCTCCTACGAGCAGTACTTC; CDR3: CASSSDRSSYEQYF; V: TRBV7-6; D: TRBD1; size: few; J: TRBJ2-7
DNA: TGTGCCAGCAGTTCCAGAGGGGAGGGGGGAGAGACCCAGTACTTC; CDR3: CASSSRGEGGETQYF; V: TRBV28; D: -; size: once; J: TRBJ2-5
DNA: TGCGCCAGCAGCCCACAGATTATGGCTGGAAACACCATATATTTT; CDR3: CASSPQIMAGNTIYF; V: TRBV4-3; D: -; size: -; J: TRBJ1-3
DNA: TGTGCCCGCAGTTACTCGAAAGGACAGGGGAAGGGAAAACTGTTTTTT; CDR3: CARSYSKGQGKGKLFF; V: TRBV6-5; D: TRBD1; size: -; J: TRBJ1-4
DNA: TGTGCCAGCAGCCCTACAGGGTCGGATACGCAGTATTTT; CDR3: CASSPTGSDTQYF; V: TRBV7-3; D: -; size: -; J: TRBJ2-3
DNA: TGCAGCGTTGAAAAGGGGGCGGAGAACGAGCAGTACTTC; CDR3: CSVEKGAENEQYF; V: TRBV29-1; D: TRBD1; size: few; J: TRBJ2-7
DNA: TGTGCCAGCAGCGCGCTTTCGGGGGCCGGGGAGCTGTTTTTT; CDR3: CASSALSGAGELFF; V: TRBV9; D: -; size: -; J: TRBJ2-2
DNA: TGTGCCAGCAGCTTAAGTAGCGGAACCTACGAGCAGTACTTC; CDR3: CASSLSSGTYEQYF; V: TRBV7-9; D: -; size: -; J: TRBJ2-7
DNA: TGCGCCAGCAGCCAAGATAGGGTAGGGGTATCCTATAATTCACCCCTCCACTTT; CDR3: CASSQDRVGVSYNSPLHF; V: TRBV4-3; D: -; size: -; J: TRBJ1-6
DNA: TGCGCCAGCAGCTTGGGGGGCTCTAGCACAGATACGCAGTATTTT; CDR3: CASSLGGSSTDTQYF; V: TRBV5-1; D: -; size: -; J: TRBJ2-3
DNA: TGTGCCAGCAGCCGGACGACAGGGACCAACTATGGCTACACCTTC; CDR3: CASSRTTGTNYGYTF; V: TRBV7-9; D: TRBD1; size: -; J: TRBJ1-2
DNA: TGTGCCAGCAGCCAAGGCGCGTTCTCTGGAAACACCATATATTTT; CDR3: CASSQGAFSGNTIYF; V: TRBV4-2; D: -; size: -; J: TRBJ1-3
DNA: TGTGCCAGCAGTCGCCTAGCATTCAGGAATGAGCAGTTCTTC; CDR3: CASSRLAFRNEQFF; V: TRBV2; D: -; size: -; J: TRBJ2-1
DNA: TGTGCCTGGAGTAGGGGGACGAAAGCTTTCTTT; CDR3: CAWSRGTKAFF; V: TRBV30; D: -; size: -; J: TRBJ1-1
DNA: TGCGCCAGCAGCTCCCTGGACAGGGGGATCTACGAGCAGTACTTC; CDR3: CASSSLDRGIYEQYF; V: TRBV5-1; D: TRBD1; size: -; J: TRBJ2-7
DNA: TGTGCCAGCAGCCCCCGACAGGGCAACACTGAAGCTTTCTTT; CDR3: CASSPRQGNTEAFF; V: TRBV11-2; D: TRBD1; size: -; J: TRBJ1-1
DNA: TGTGCTAGCAGCTTACCGGGAGTGGGAGAGACCCAGTACTTC; CDR3: CASSLPGVGETQYF; V: TRBV7-7; D: -; size: -; J: TRBJ2-5
DNA: TGTGCCAGTAGTATCGGACTAGCGGAAGAGACCCAGTACTTC; CDR3: CASSIGLAEETQYF; V: TRBV19; D: TRBD2; size: -; J: TRBJ2-5
DNA: TGTGCTAGCAGCATCGGACTAGCGGGGGGCCAAGAGACCCAGTACTTC; CDR3: CASSIGLAGGQETQYF; V: TRBV7-7; D: TRBD2; size: -; J: TRBJ2-5
DNA: TGCAGCGCTGCCCAGAAGAACTCTGGAAACACCATATATTTT; CDR3: CSAAQKNSGNTIYF; V: TRBV29-1; D: -; size: -; J: TRBJ1-3
DNA: TGCGCCAGCAGCCAAGTACAACGGGAAAGTGACGAGCAGTACTTC; CDR3: CASSQVQRESDEQYF; V: TRBV4-1; D: -; size: -; J: TRBJ2-7
DNA: TGTGCCAGCAGCGTAGGAACTACTGGTGGTTCACCCCTCCACTTT; CDR3: CASSVGTTGGSPLHF; V: TRBV9; D: -; size: few; J: TRBJ1-6
DNA: TGTGCCAGCAGCTGGACTAGCGGGGGCGGGAGGGAGACCCAGTACTTC; CDR3: CASSWTSGGGRETQYF; V: TRBV11-1; D: TRBD2; size: -; J: TRBJ2-5
DNA: TGTGCCAGCTCACCAACGGACAGGGACTATGGCTACACCTTC; CDR3: CASSPTDRDYGYTF; V: TRBV18; D: TRBD1; size: -; J: TRBJ1-2
DNA: TGCAGCTATACGGGGGGAGGGAAGAACATTCAGTACTTC; CDR3: CSYTGGGKNIQYF; V: TRBV29-1; D: TRBD2; size: -; J: TRBJ2-4
DNA: TGTGCCAGCAGCTTAGTAGGCAGGGCGAACACTGAAGCTTTCTTT; CDR3: CASSLVGRANTEAFF; V: TRBV11-2; D: -; size: -; J: TRBJ1-1
DNA: TGTGCCACCAGCAGGGTGGCGGGACAGGGGTACGAGCAGTACTTC; CDR3: CATSRVAGQGYEQYF; V: TRBV15; D: TRBD1; size: -; J: TRBJ2-7
DNA: TGTGCCAGCAGGGATACAGTTTCGCCCACAGATACGCAGTATTTT; CDR3: CASRDTVSPTDTQYF; V: TRBV28; D: -; size: -; J: TRBJ2-3
DNA: TGCAGCGTGACAGGGGGCGCCCGGGGGTATGGCTACCCCTTC; CDR3: CSVTGGARGYGYPF; V: TRBV29-1; D: TRBD1; size: -; J: TRBJ1-2
DNA: TGTGCCAGCAGTGACTCAGCGGGAAACAATGAGCAGTTCTTC; CDR3: CASSDSAGNNEQFF; V: TRBV25-1; D: TRBD2; size: -; J: TRBJ2-1
DNA: TGTGCCAGCAGCACGCGCAATAGCGGGGGGGCCGTGTACAATGAGCAGTTCTTC; CDR3: CASSTRNSGGAVYNEQFF; V: TRBV7-2; D: TRBD2; size: once; J: TRBJ2-1
DNA: TGTGCCACCAGCACCAAGGGGTCCTACGAGCAGTACTTC; CDR3: CATSTKGSYEQYF; V: TRBV15; D: -; size: -; J: TRBJ2-7
DNA: TGTGCCAGCAGCCGGGACTTGACCTACAATGAGCAGTTCTTC; CDR3: CASSRDLTYNEQFF; V: TRBV6-4; D: -; size: -; J: TRBJ2-1
DNA: TGCAGCGCGACGGGCCAGGGTCGCTACGAGCAGTACTTC; CDR3: CSATGQGRYEQYF; V: TRBV29-1; D: -; size: few; J: TRBJ2-7
DNA: TGTGCCAGCAGCCCAGCGGGAGTTGTACACGAGCAGTACTTC; CDR3: CASSPAGVVHEQYF; V: TRBV13; D: TRBD2; size: -; J: TRBJ2-7
DNA: TGTGCCAGCAGCTTGAGGGGACAGGGCAACACTGAAGCTTTCTTT; CDR3: CASSLRGQGNTEAFF; V: TRBV7-9; D: TRBD1; size: -; J: TRBJ1-1
DNA: TGCGCCAGCAGCCAAGTGGACACTATAAATGAAAAACTGTTTTTT; CDR3: CASSQVDTINEKLFF; V: TRBV4-1; D: -; size: few; J: TRBJ1-4
DNA: TGTGCCATCAGTCGCAGCGGGAGGGTTGATGAGCAGTTCTTC; CDR3: CAISRSGRVDEQFF; V: TRBV10-3; D: TRBD2; size: -; J: TRBJ2-1
DNA: TGCAGCGTTACCAGGGACAGTTTATTGGGCTACACCTTC; CDR3: CSVTRDSLLGYTF; V: TRBV29-1; D: TRBD1; size: -; J: TRBJ1-2
DNA: TGTGCCAGCAGTGTCTACAGGGGGAACGAGCAGTACTTC; CDR3: CASSVYRGNEQYF; V: TRBV27; D: TRBD1; size: -; J: TRBJ2-7